Shown below are 30 T cell receptor beta chains from a single sample sequenced in a study of Ad26.COV2.S vaccination and SARS-CoV-2 variants (dated by TCRdb to 2020 to 2022). The library was made by the immunoSEQ multiplex PCR assay. TCRdb carries this immuneACCESS record with in-frame sequences only. Its versions omit some clonotypes, under half of them owing to an unresolved V gene in the studies checked, with the rest unexplained. This sample is represented by nearly 400,000 clones; approximately 91% of them were singletons. Under 2% of the sample is taken by the ten largest. The treatment or condition label of this sample denotes: about 20 received Ad26.COV2.S at low or high dose, single or two shots; roughly five received placebo; per-sample allocation not given. For vaccine and placebo recipients, the sequenced repertoires came from samples collected on day 63 after the first injection. Sample: peripheral blood, taken in a trial of Ad26.COV2.S vaccine versus placebo. The receptors here all came from a person aged 18-60 years who received the Ad26.COV2.S COVID-19 vaccine or a placebo.

The table lists this clone with a count of one. The chain joins TRBV13 to TRBJ1-1, with 7 bases fitting TRBD1. Germline V gene lookup returns CDR1 PRHDT and CDR2 FYEKMQ (reference sequence). CDR3 length: 17 residues. V trimming: 0 bases; J trimming: 4 bases; junction bases outside the gene matches: 11. DNA of the CDR3: TGTGCCAGCAGCTTAGGCCTTGGCGGGCAGGGGGGCACTGAAGCTTTCTTT. As protein: CASSLGLGGQGGTEAFF. The variable domain in full, with the rest retrieved from reference TRBV13 and TRBJ1-1, is AAGVIQSPRHLIKEKRETATLKCYPIPRHDTVYWYQQGPGQDPQFLISFYEKMQSDKGSIPDRFSAQQFSDYHSELNMSSLELGDSALYFCASSLGLGGQGGTEAFFGQGTRLTVV.

This rearrangement joins TRBV6-5 to TRBJ2-7; weak D call: TRBD2 (6 bases). V shed 8 bases and J shed 4 bases, with 15 bases lying between them. Germline V gives CDR1 MNHEY, CDR2 SVGAGI. The CDR3 has 13 residues. CDR3 in DNA: TGTGCCAGCGCGCGGGAAGTGAGTTACGAGCAGTACTTC. It yields the protein CASAREVSYEQYF.

CDR3 in amino acids: CSARPLAGVYNEQFF. CDR3 coding DNA: TGCAGCGCACGACCCCTAGCGGGGGTCTACAATGAGCAGTTCTTC. The chain couples TRBV29-1 to TRBJ2-1; TRBD2 aligns across 10 bases. Germline V lookup: CDR1 SQVTM, CDR2 ANQGSEA. The CDR3 loop spans 15 amino acids. V lost 7 bases and J lost 3; bases outside the gene matches: 9.

The chain links TRBV2 to TRBJ2-5, with 12 positions matching TRBD2. Germline V gene data show CDR1 as SNHLY and CDR2 as FYNNEI. The trim removed 4 bases at V and 2 bases at J, leaving 2 bases unmatched. This CDR3 spans 15 amino acids. This CDR3 reads CASSVLAGGQETQYF. The DNA for the CDR3 is TGTGCCAGCAGTGTCCTAGCGGGAGGGCAAGAGACCCAGTACTTC.

The V and J genes are TRBV29-1 and TRBJ1-2; D gene uncertain. CDR1 and CDR2 from the germline V gene are SQVTM and ANQGSEA. This CDR3 spans 13 amino acids. Deletions cut 6 bases from V and 6 bases from J, with 17 bases between. The chain's CDR3 is CSVPLEGLNGYTF. The DNA for the CDR3 is TGCAGCGTCCCCCTTGAGGGCCTCAATGGCTACACCTTC.

The gene calls are TRBV27 and TRBJ2-1; D perhaps matches TRBD1 (7 bases). Trimming left V 5 bases short and J 3 bases short, with 17 bases between. The length of the CDR3 is 16 residues. CDR1 and CDR2 from the germline V gene are MNHEY and SMNVEV (reference sequence). CDR3 sequence: CASSPGGLGLYNEQFF. CDR3 in DNA: TGTGCCAGCAGTCCAGGGGGACTGGGACTCTACAATGAGCAGTTCTTC.

This rearrangement joins TRBV7-6 to TRBJ2-7, with 13 bases fitting TRBD2. Trimming removed 1 base from V and 5 bases from J; junction bases left unmatched: 2. The CDR3 loop spans 15 amino acids. Germline CDR1 SGHVS, CDR2 FNYEAQ. The CDR3 sequence: CASSLETSGRHEQYF. CDR3 sequence (DNA): TGTGCCAGCAGCTTAGAGACTAGCGGGAGGCACGAGCAGTACTTC.

The rearrangement joins TRBV30 to TRBJ2-5; 7 nucleotides agree with TRBD1. V trimming: 4 bases; J trimming: 4 bases; junction bases outside the gene matches: 9. The CDR3 is 14 amino acids. Germline CDR1 and CDR2: GTSNPN and SVGIG (reference sequence). The chain's CDR3 is CAWTRQGGGETQYF. DNA of the CDR3: TGTGCCTGGACCCGACAGGGTGGCGGAGAGACCCAGTACTTC.

This sequence joins TRBV27 and TRBJ2-1, with D perhaps matching TRBD1 (5 bases). V was pared by 5 bases and J by 5 bases, with 10 bases between. In germline, CDR1 is MNHEY, CDR2 SMNVEV (reference sequence). This CDR3 contains 13 residues. The CDR3 DNA sequence: TGTGCCAGCAGTCCCCAGGGCAACAATGAGCAGTTCTTC. The encoded protein is CASSPQGNNEQFF.

The rearrangement joins TRBV19 to TRBJ2-5; the match to TRBD1 covers 8 bases. The CDR3 extends over 16 amino acids. V was clipped by 3 bases and J by 4 bases; unmatched bases: 10. CDR1 is LNHDA, CDR2 SQIVND, per germline (reference sequence). The CDR3 nucleotides are TGTGCCAGTAGTATGAGGGGGACAGGTGGGCCAGAGACCCAGTACTTC. The encoded protein is CASSMRGTGGPETQYF.

The chain links TRBV10-3 to TRBJ2-7; 7 bases are shared with TRBD1. In germline, CDR1 is ENHRY, CDR2 SYGVKD. The CDR3 contains 13 residues. V dropped 4 bases and J dropped 2; count of bases not matched to a gene: 2. The CDR3 is CAISGTGTYEQYF. The CDR3 DNA is TGTGCCATCAGTGGGACAGGAACCTACGAGCAGTACTTC.

To note about this clone: Other DNA sequences from this sample encode an identical CDR3 as well. J is TRBJ2-7 and V is TRBV30; tentatively, D is TRBD2 (6 bases). In germline, CDR1 is GTSNPN, CDR2 SVGIG (reference sequence). The CDR3 contains 11 residues. Deletions cut 3 bases from V and 6 bases from J, with 9 bases between. CDR3 DNA sequence: TGTGCCTGGAGCGTCGGGGGCGAGCAGTACTTC. Amino acids: CAWSVGGEQYF.

The chain uses TRBV5-1 and TRBJ1-2; 7 bases match TRBD1. CDR3 length: 14 residues. Germline V gene sequence: CDR1 SGHRS, CDR2 YFSETQ. J gave up 8 bases and V 4 bases, and 11 bases lay outside the gene matches. The CDR3 loop reads CASSPGGTTGGYTF. As DNA, the CDR3 is TGCGCCAGCAGCCCAGGGGGGACGACGGGCGGCTACACCTTC.

This sequence joins TRBV6-5 and TRBJ2-3, with D unresolved. This CDR3 contains 14 residues. Germline V gene data show CDR1 as MNHEY and CDR2 as SVGAGI. With 0 bases removed from V and 1 base from J, the gap between germline ends came to 5 bases. CDR3 nucleotide sequence: TGTGCCAGCAGTTACTCGGCTGGCACAGATACGCAGTATTTT. Amino acid sequence: CASSYSAGTDTQYF.

The chain employs TRBV19 and TRBJ2-7; a possible D gene is TRBD1 (6 bases). Trimming took off 7 bases at V and 2 bases at J, with 15 bases between the two ends. The CDR3 spans 14 residues. The germline V gene encodes CDR1 LNHDA and CDR2 SQIVND (reference sequence). For the CDR3, the DNA is TGTGCCAGTACCGAAACAGGGTCGGCCTACGAGCAGTACTTC. This translates into CASTETGSAYEQYF.

This clone was detected only a few times. CDR3 sequence: CASKAIVSYGYTF. In DNA form, the CDR3 reads TGTGCCAGCAAAGCCATTGTGAGCTATGGCTACACCTTC. The chain recombines TRBV2 with TRBJ1-2; D call uncertain. CDR1 is SNHLY and CDR2 is FYNNEI in the germline V gene. This CDR3 comprises 13 residues. Trimming took off 7 bases at V and 4 bases at J, with 13 bases between the two ends. Full variable domain (remainder filled in from reference TRBV2 and TRBJ1-2): EPEVTQTPSHQVTQMGQEVILRCVPISNHLYFYWYRQILGQKVEFLVSFYNNEISEKSEIFDDQFSVERPDGSNFTLKIRSTKLEDSAMYFCASKAIVSYGYTFGSGTRLTVV.

This clone has just a few counts. V gene TRBV4-1 combines with J gene TRBJ2-1, with 8 bases identical to TRBD2. V was clipped by 0 bases and J by 13 bases; unmatched bases: 23. The CDR3 totals 19 residues. CDR1 is MGHRA, CDR2 YSYEKL, per germline. This chain's CDR3 is CASSQEHSWTGGLTSVQFF. The CDR3 bases are TGCGCCAGCAGCCAAGAACACTCATGGACGGGAGGGCTCACGTCAGTACAGTTCTTC.

The chain is built from TRBV19 and TRBJ1-1, with 7 bases lining up with TRBD1. The germline V gene has CDR1 LNHDA and CDR2 SQIVND (reference sequence). CDR3 size: 15 residues. Trimming took 4 bases from V and 8 from J; bases not matched to a gene: 13. Here the CDR3 DNA reads TGTGCCAGTAGTAGAGTAAAGGCAGGGGGAAAGGAAGCTTTCTTT. Its translation is CASSRVKAGGKEAFF.

The chain has TRBV7-9 and TRBJ2-7; D gene uncertain. CDR1 SEHNR and CDR2 FQNEAQ come from the germline V gene (reference sequence). Trimming stripped 5 bases from V and 6 bases from J, with 20 bases between. This CDR3 comprises 15 residues. CDR3 sequence reads: CASSPLYGESSEQYF. For the CDR3, the DNA is TGTGCCAGCAGCCCTCTCTACGGAGAATCTAGCGAGCAGTACTTC.

V gene TRBV9 combines with J gene TRBJ2-1; D possibly uses TRBD1 or TRBD2 (6 bases each). Germline V gives CDR1 SGDLS, CDR2 YYNGEE. V was trimmed by 0 bases and J by 5 bases, leaving 15 bases between them. The CDR3 covers 16 residues. The CDR3 protein is CASSVEGGPIDNEQFF. DNA of the CDR3: TGTGCCAGCAGCGTAGAGGGGGGCCCCATCGACAATGAGCAGTTCTTC.

V usage is TRBV18 and J usage is TRBJ2-2; 8 nucleotides line up with TRBD2. This CDR3 comprises 16 residues. Trimming took 1 base from V and 4 from J; bases not matched to a gene: 5. Germline V gene data show CDR1 as KGHSH and CDR2 as LQKENI. CDR3 protein: CASSPLALAVTGELFF. The CDR3 DNA follows: TGTGCCAGCTCACCACTGGCACTAGCGGTCACCGGGGAGCTGTTTTTT.

The J gene is TRBJ2-7, the V gene TRBV6-2 or TRBV6-3; D gene uncertain. The CDR3 consists of 13 residues. Germline lookup yields CDR1 MNHEY and CDR2 SVGEGT. Trimming removed 5 bases from V and 7 bases from J, with 15 bases in between. The CDR3 DNA reads as TGTGCCAGCAGTCAATGGGCAGCTAGGGAGCAGTACTTC. Protein: CASSQWAAREQYF.

The rearrangement joins TRBV6-5 to TRBJ1-2; tentative D call: TRBD1 (5 bases). Germline CDR1 reads MNHEY; CDR2 reads SVGAGI. This CDR3 has 15 residues. V was trimmed by 0 bases and J by 2 bases, leaving 10 bases between them. This chain's CDR3 is CASSYSGGANYGYTF. Written as DNA, the CDR3 is TGTGCCAGCAGTTACTCTGGGGGAGCGAACTATGGCTACACCTTC.

The chain carries TRBV4-3 and TRBJ2-7, with a tentative D call TRBD2 (5 bases). The V and J ends lost 1 base and 2 bases respectively, with 9 bases between them. The CDR3 has 14 residues. Germline values: CDR1 LGHNA, CDR2 YSLEER. The CDR3 DNA follows: TGCGCCAGCAGCCAAGTTGCGGGCCCCTACGAGCAGTACTTC. It translates to CASSQVAGPYEQYF.

The rearrangement links TRBV30 to TRBJ2-5, with TRBD1 matching over 9 bases. In germline, CDR1 is GTSNPN, CDR2 SVGIG (reference sequence). J gave up 2 bases and V 1 base, and 2 bases lay outside the gene matches. The CDR3 length is 14 residues. CDR3 coding DNA: TGTGCCTGGAGTGCAGGGACAGGGCAAGAGACCCAGTACTTC. Amino acid sequence: CAWSAGTGQETQYF.

The chain has TRBV9 and TRBJ2-2; 13 bases align to TRBD2. This CDR3 region has 17 residues. Germline trimming cut 0 bases from V and 4 bases from J; bases unmatched to any gene: 3. Germline CDR1 and CDR2: SGDLS and YYNGEE. The CDR3 region is CASSVEGTSGTTGELFF. CDR3 nucleotides: TGTGCCAGCAGCGTAGAAGGGACTAGCGGGACCACCGGGGAGCTGTTTTTT.

V and J are TRBV7-2 and TRBJ2-1, with TRBD2 identical over 12 bases. Germline lookup yields CDR1 SGHTA and CDR2 FQGNSA. The CDR3 has 17 amino acids. With V trimmed by 5 bases and J by 0 bases, 5 bases remained unmatched. The CDR3 DNA reads as TGTGCCAGCAGCCTCGGACTAGCGGGACCCTCCTACAATGAGCAGTTCTTC. This codes for CASSLGLAGPSYNEQFF.

The chain combines TRBV15 with TRBJ1-1; 7 positions agree with TRBD1. Germline values: CDR1 LNHNV, CDR2 YYDKDF (reference sequence). CDR3 length: 15 residues. With V trimmed by 6 bases and J by 4 bases, 11 bases remained unmatched. This CDR3 is CATRPSGGLGTEAFF. As DNA, the CDR3 is TGTGCCACCAGACCATCAGGGGGGCTTGGCACTGAAGCTTTCTTT.

The chain is built from TRBV27 and TRBJ2-2, with 12 nucleotides matching TRBD1. Trimming at V came to 5 bases and at J to 5 bases, leaving 12 bases not matched to a gene. Germline-derived CDR1 and CDR2 are MNHEY and SMNVEV (reference sequence). This CDR3 has 18 residues. The CDR3 region is CASSVLSRDRGQTGELFF. CDR3 bases: TGTGCCAGCAGTGTCCTCTCCCGGGACAGGGGGCAGACCGGGGAGCTGTTTTTT.

The rearrangement uses TRBV6-5 and TRBJ1-1; D not certain. Germline values: CDR1 MNHEY, CDR2 SVGAGI. Trimming took off 5 bases at V and 3 bases at J, with 10 bases between the two ends. The CDR3 runs 13 residues. CDR3 bases: TGTGCCAGCAGTAAGGTCGGGGACACTGAAGCTTTCTTT. Its protein product is CASSKVGDTEAFF.